These 28 T cell receptor beta chains originate from one sample sequenced in a study of blood T cell repertoires in COVID-19. Sequenced by immunoSEQ multiplex PCR; TCRdb stores in-frame clones only, minus some. The profile shows over 45,000 clones, around 86% of them singletons. The sequenced sample was peripheral blood. The receptors were gathered from a man aged 45 to 65 with active COVID-19.

The chain joins TRBV4-1 to TRBJ2-1; 11 bases match TRBD2. The length of the CDR3 is 16 residues. Germline CDR1 MGHRA, CDR2 YSYEKL. With 3 bases clipped from V and 8 bases from J, the junction kept 9 bases outside the gene matches. The CDR3 DNA sequence: TGCGCCAGCAGCCACATCCTAGCGGGAGGCCGGCATGAGCAGTTCTTC. Protein product: CASSHILAGGRHEQFF.

The DNA of the CDR3 is TGTGCCAGCGGGGGGAGTTCACTGTACTCGTATGGCTACACCTTC. Residues: CASGGSSLYSYGYTF. The chain is built from TRBV2 and TRBJ1-2; D is possibly TRBD1 (5 bases). V shed 8 bases and J shed 5 bases, with 21 bases lying between them. The CDR3 has 15 amino acids. Germline V gene lookup returns CDR1 SNHLY and CDR2 FYNNEI. Complete variable domain (other parts from reference TRBV2 and TRBJ1-2): EPEVTQTPSHQVTQMGQEVILRCVPISNHLYFYWYRQILGQKVEFLVSFYNNEISEKSEIFDDQFSVERPDGSNFTLKIRSTKLEDSAMYFCASGGSSLYSYGYTFGSGTRLTVV.

The chain has TRBV25-1 and TRBJ2-7; D is unclear. The CDR3 length is 15 residues. V lost 3 bases and J lost 5, with 17 bases in between. The germline CDR1 and CDR2 sequences are MGHDK and SYGVNS. The CDR3 is CASSEPGLPNHEQYF. The CDR3 bases are TGTGCCAGCAGTGAGCCGGGTTTACCAAACCACGAGCAGTACTTC.

The V gene is TRBV7-8, the J gene TRBJ2-3; 10 bases are shared with TRBD2. CDR1 SGHVS and CDR2 FQNEAQ come from the germline V gene. The CDR3 extends over 18 amino acids. The J segment lost 0 bases and the V segment lost 2 bases, leaving 8 bases of the junction unmatched. The CDR3 spells CASSLRAGGPFSTDTQYF. As DNA, the CDR3 is TGTGCCAGCAGCTTACGAGCGGGGGGGCCTTTCAGCACAGATACGCAGTATTTT.

CDR3 bases: TGTGCCACCAGCAGGGGATTCGGGGGGGGCTTCACAGATACGCAGTATTTT. Residues: CATSRGFGGGFTDTQYF. This chain uses TRBV15 with TRBJ2-3; 8 bases align to TRBD2. The CDR3 is 17 amino acids. With 3 bases clipped from V and 2 bases from J, the junction kept 10 bases outside the gene matches. Germline CDR1 and CDR2: LNHNV and YYDKDF (reference sequence).

The rearrangement uses TRBV2 and TRBJ1-2, with 9 bases lining up with TRBD1. This CDR3 is 12 amino acids long. Germline CDR1 SNHLY, CDR2 FYNNEI. J lost 2 bases, V lost 9 bases, and 1 base had no gene match. This CDR3 reads CARGTGNYGYTF. The CDR3 region has the DNA TGTGCCAGGGGGACAGGGAACTATGGCTACACCTTC.

The chain has TRBV5-1 and TRBJ2-1; the D gene is possibly TRBD1 (5 bases). This CDR3 is 15 amino acids long. From germline, CDR1 is SGHRS and CDR2 YFSETQ. The V gene lost 0 bases and the J gene lost 6 bases, with 13 bases spanning the gap. The CDR3 reads CASSLAGSTGNEQFF. Written as DNA, the CDR3 is TGCGCCAGCAGCTTGGCCGGATCCACAGGCAATGAGCAGTTCTTC. The variable domain in full, with the rest retrieved from reference TRBV5-1 and TRBJ2-1, is KAGVTQTPRYLIKTRGQQVTLSCSPISGHRSVSWYQQTPGQGLQFLFEYFSETQRNKGNFPGRFSGRQFSNSRSEMNVSTLELGDSALYLCASSLAGSTGNEQFFGPGTRLTVL.

This clone was found a few times. The genes are TRBV27 and TRBJ2-1; maybe TRBD2 (6 bases). The CDR3 covers 15 residues. V was shortened by 6 bases and J by 5 bases, with 17 bases between the two germline ends. Germline-derived CDR1 and CDR2 are MNHEY and SMNVEV (reference sequence). CDR3 region: CASSLDPRGNNEQFF. The CDR3 coding sequence is TGTGCCAGCAGCTTAGACCCGCGGGGTAACAATGAGCAGTTCTTC.

The rearrangement joins TRBV11-3 to TRBJ2-5, with D tentatively TRBD2 (6 bases). The V and J ends lost 3 bases and 1 base respectively, with 9 bases between them. The CDR3 runs to 14 residues. Germline values: CDR1 SGHNT, CDR2 YENEEA. The CDR3 is CASSLGGAQETQYF. The CDR3 bases are TGTGCCAGCAGCTTGGGCGGGGCCCAAGAGACCCAGTACTTC.

The chain carries TRBV7-9 and TRBJ2-1; 13 bases line up with TRBD2. CDR3 length equals 16 residues. CDR1 and CDR2 from the germline V gene are SEHNR and FQNEAQ (reference sequence). J was trimmed by 7 bases and V by 5 bases; bases with no gene match: 8. The CDR3 DNA is TGTGCCAGCAGCACCGGGACTAGCGGGACAGGTAATGAGCAGTTCTTC. Translated: CASSTGTSGTGNEQFF. Drawing the rest from reference TRBV7-9 and TRBJ2-1, the complete variable domain is DTGVSQNPRHKITKRGQNVTFRCDPISEHNRLYWYRQTLGQGPEFLTYFQNEAQLEKSRLLSDRFSAERPKGSFSTLEIQRTEQGDSAMYLCASSTGTSGTGNEQFFGPGTRLTVL.

V is TRBV4-1 and J is TRBJ2-7; 12 nucleotides agree with TRBD1. Trimming cost V 4 bases and J 6 bases; bases outside gene matches: 10. This CDR3 is built from 16 residues. The germline gives CDR1 MGHRA, CDR2 YSYEKL. The CDR3 spells CASSPRAGTGGSEQYF. The CDR3 DNA is TGCGCCAGCAGCCCAAGGGCCGGGACAGGGGGCTCCGAGCAGTACTTC.

V gene TRBV27 combines with J gene TRBJ1-2, with D perhaps matching TRBD1 (6 bases). Germline lookup yields CDR1 MNHEY and CDR2 SMNVEV (reference sequence). The length of the CDR3 is 15 residues. The ends were cut back, 5 bases at V and 4 bases at J, with 17 bases in the middle. The DNA of the CDR3 is TGTGCCAGCAGTCCCTCGAGGGGGTATGGCTATGGCTACACCTTC. This codes for CASSPSRGYGYGYTF.

The J gene is TRBJ1-3, the V gene TRBV18, with D maybe TRBD1 (6 bases). CDR3 length: 14 residues. The V end lost 3 bases, the J end lost 2 bases, and 8 bases lay between the germline ends. CDR1 is KGHSH, CDR2 LQKENI, per germline. Here the CDR3 DNA reads TGTGCCAGCTCACCCGGGACACCTGGAAACACCATATATTTT. It translates to CASSPGTPGNTIYF. Filled out from reference TRBV18 and TRBJ1-3, the complete variable domain reads NAGVMQNPRHLVRRRGQEARLRCSPMKGHSHVYWYRQLPEEGLKFMVYLQKENIIDESGMPKERFSAEFPKEGPSILRIQQVVRGDSAAYFCASSPGTPGNTIYFGEGSWLTVV.

The chain recombines TRBV29-1 with TRBJ2-7; a possible D gene is TRBD1 (5 bases). The CDR3 contains 12 residues. Germline CDR1 is SQVTM and CDR2 is ANQGSEA. V shed 7 bases and J shed 2 bases, with 12 bases lying between them. The CDR3 loop reads CSAKSTAYEQYF. CDR3 coding DNA: TGCAGCGCGAAATCGACAGCCTACGAGCAGTACTTC.

V and J are TRBV2 and TRBJ1-1; D is possibly TRBD1 (6 bases). Per the germline V gene, CDR1 is SNHLY and CDR2 is FYNNEI. The ends were cut back, 6 bases at V and 6 bases at J, with 14 bases in the middle. The CDR3 is made up of 13 amino acids. CDR3 in amino acids: CASRVTGFAEAFF. The CDR3 coding sequence is TGTGCCAGCAGGGTTACAGGGTTCGCTGAAGCTTTCTTT.

This chain links TRBV24-1 with TRBJ2-5, with 9 positions matching TRBD1. The CDR3 consists of 15 residues. Germline CDR1 reads KGHDR; CDR2 reads SFDVKD. J was trimmed by 5 bases and V by 3 bases; bases with no gene match: 6. The CDR3 DNA reads as TGTGCCACCAGTGATGTAACAGGGGGCAAGGAGACCCAGTACTTC. Translation: CATSDVTGGKETQYF.

V is TRBV19 and J is TRBJ1-6; the D is unclear. The V end lost 1 base, the J end lost 0 bases, and 7 bases lay between the germline ends. CDR1 LNHDA and CDR2 SQIVND come from the germline V gene (reference sequence). The CDR3 loop spans 16 amino acids. This CDR3 is CASSIAGSSYNSPLHF. The CDR3 DNA follows: TGTGCCAGTAGTATAGCTGGGAGCTCCTATAATTCACCCCTCCACTTT.

This chain uses TRBV10-3 with TRBJ2-1, with TRBD1 matching 8 bases. This CDR3 region has 15 residues. Per the germline V gene, CDR1 is ENHRY and CDR2 is SYGVKD. Trimming took 6 bases from V and 3 from J; bases not matched to a gene: 7. Here the CDR3 DNA reads TGTGCCATCAGCGCACAGGGGGTCGACTACAATGAGCAGTTCTTC. Amino acids: CAISAQGVDYNEQFF.

The chain employs TRBV12-2 and TRBJ2-2; the table assigns TRBD2, which was not confirmed against the DNA. TRBV12-2 is recorded as a pseudogene. The CDR3 totals 14 residues. In DNA, the CDR3 is TGTGCAAGTCGCGCCCGGACTGGGCCTAAAGAGCTGTTTTTT. It is translated as CASRARTGPKELFF.

This rearrangement joins TRBV3-1 (or the pseudogene TRBV3-2) to TRBJ2-3, with D maybe TRBD2 (6 bases). This CDR3 comprises 17 residues. V shed 0 bases and J shed 2 bases, with 15 bases lying between them. The V gene's germline CDR1 is LGHDT and CDR2 YNNKEL (reference sequence). The CDR3, as DNA: TGTGCCAGCAGCCAAGAAATGGGACTTACATACACAGATACGCAGTATTTT. This encodes CASSQEMGLTYTDTQYF.

The chain is built from TRBV5-4 and TRBJ2-1; D ambiguous. Germline V gene data show CDR1 as SGHNT and CDR2 as YYREEE (reference sequence). The germline V and J ends were trimmed by 1 base and 10 bases, with 30 bases remaining between them. This CDR3 region has 19 residues. In DNA form, the CDR3 reads TGTGCCAGCAGCTTGTTAATCGTCCGTGGATTAGCCTCAGCCCAGGAGCAGTTCTTC. Its protein product is CASSLLIVRGLASAQEQFF.

V usage is TRBV4-1 and J usage is TRBJ2-1; maybe TRBD2 (6 bases). CDR1 is MGHRA, CDR2 YSYEKL, per germline. V was cut by 3 bases and J by 0 bases, with 15 bases left in between. CDR3 size: 17 residues. The CDR3 spells CASSHKVRGSSYNEQFF. The CDR3 DNA follows: TGCGCCAGCAGCCATAAAGTCCGGGGGAGCTCCTACAATGAGCAGTTCTTC.

With respect to this clone: A read error may produce the germline difference seen at one junction end. The rearrangement links TRBV4-2 to TRBJ1-2; 7 nucleotides match TRBD1. Germline V lookup: CDR1 LGHNA, CDR2 YNFKEQ. The CDR3 is 13 residues long. The CDR3 region has the DNA TGTGCCAGCAGCCGGGACGAAACAGGGGACAAGTACTTC. Protein: CASSRDETGDKYF.

The chain carries TRBV12-3 or TRBV12-4 and TRBJ1-1; D perhaps matches TRBD1 (5 bases). Trimming took off 4 bases at V and 8 bases at J, with 11 bases between the two ends. This CDR3 region has 12 residues. The DNA for the CDR3 is TGTGCCAGCAGTTCGAGACAGCTGGAAGCTTTCTTT. Amino acid sequence: CASSSRQLEAFF.

V usage is TRBV12-3 or TRBV12-4 and J usage is TRBJ1-1, with a weak D call TRBD1 (6 bases). The CDR3 consists of 13 residues. V was pared by 2 bases and J by 7 bases, with 11 bases between. The DNA of the CDR3 is TGTGCCAGCAGTTTATACAGGGAGAGTGAAGCTTTCTTT. Translating it yields CASSLYRESEAFF.

CDR3 sequence: CASSRPRLAGAGDTQYF. The CDR3 nucleotides are TGTGCCAGCAGCCGTCCCCGACTAGCGGGGGCGGGAGATACGCAGTATTTT. The V call is TRBV5-8, the J call TRBJ2-3, with 12 bases lining up with TRBD2. This CDR3 has 17 residues. CDR1 and CDR2 (germline): SGHTS, YDEGEE. V was pared by 4 bases and J by 5 bases, with 11 bases of the junction left unmatched.

The chain joins TRBV9 to TRBJ1-1; TRBD1 matches 8 bases. This CDR3 region has 14 residues. The V and J ends lost 4 bases and 0 bases, in that order; junction bases with no gene match: 2. Germline CDR1 SGDLS, CDR2 YYNGEE. The CDR3 sequence: CASSTGGMNTEAFF. Here the CDR3 DNA reads TGTGCCAGCAGCACAGGGGGGATGAACACTGAAGCTTTCTTT.

The chain carries TRBV18 and TRBJ1-2; tentatively, D is TRBD1 (6 bases). Germline CDR1 reads KGHSH; CDR2 reads LQKENI. The CDR3 has 14 amino acids. V was trimmed by 0 bases and J by 6 bases, leaving 11 bases between them. CDR3 region: CASSPPTGIHGYTF. CDR3 bases: TGTGCCAGCTCACCACCCACAGGGATACATGGCTACACCTTC.